This entry describes one T cell receptor (beta chain). The source of the sample is a study of blood T cell repertoires in COVID-19. The overall study: T cells, B-cell-depleted T cells, or PBMCs supplied cDNA or gDNA.

Seattle patients were enrolled while actively infected and followed longitudinally. Data came from immunoSEQ multiplex PCR; TCRdb stores just in-frame clones and leaves some out. Here the sample spans roughly 480,000 clones, approximately 92% being singletons. This TCR was recovered from a man younger than 35 with COVID-19, enrolled during active disease. The sample consisted of peripheral blood.

The CDR3 sequence is CASSNRTSGGPDTQYF. CDR3 sequence (DNA): TGTGCCAGCAGCAACCGGACTAGCGGGGGGCCAGATACGCAGTATTTT. This chain uses TRBV7-9 with TRBJ2-3; TRBD2 aligns across 14 bases. CDR3 length equals 16 residues. V gave up 5 bases and J gave up 4 bases; unmatched junction bases: 5. Germline-derived CDR1 and CDR2 are SEHNR and FQNEAQ (reference sequence).